This is a list of T cell receptor beta chains from one sample in a study of CD8+ T cells in alopecia areata. Produced via immunoSEQ multiplex PCR; TCRdb's table is partial and in-frame only. This table holds about 140,000 clones, approximately 90% found once. Specimen: CD8+ T cells sorted from blood, collected at week 4, from a patient treated with tofacitinib. These receptor sequences come from a human donor with alopecia areata. CDR3s include the opening cysteine and the closing phenylalanine or tryptophan. The D gene is left open where the match is weak. A row's size may be missing; if present it is once, few, many or a size class.

NA,TRBV6-6,NA,TRBJ2-7,CASSDLTGTSF,TGTGCCAGCAGTGACCTAACCGGGACGTCCTTC
NA,TRBV6-1,TRBD2,TRBJ2-3,CASSRTSGGPDTQYF,TGTGCCAGCAGTCGGACTAGCGGGGGGCCAGATACGCAGTATTTT
NA,TRBV25-1,NA,TRBJ1-4,CASSDGAGWGEKLFF,TGTGCCAGCAGTGACGGGGCAGGGTGGGGTGAAAAACTGTTTTTT
NA,TRBV23-1,NA,TRBJ2-3,CASSQAYRVQDTQYF,TGCGCCAGCAGTCAAGCCTACAGGGTACAGGATACGCAGTATTTT
NA,TRBV29-1,TRBD2,TRBJ2-7,CSVEEPSGIDEQYF,TGCAGCGTTGAAGAGCCTAGCGGTATTGACGAGCAGTACTTC
few,TRBV5-6,NA,TRBJ2-3,CASSPNPLTHDTQYF,TGTGCCAGCAGCCCCAATCCACTCACTCACGATACGCAGTATTTT
NA,TRBV9,TRBD1,TRBJ2-1,CASKGQGAEYNEQFF,TGTGCCAGCAAGGGACAGGGGGCTGAATACAATGAGCAGTTCTTC
few,TRBV13,NA,TRBJ2-1,CASSSLTGHNEQFF,TGTGCCAGCAGCAGCTTGACAGGACACAATGAGCAGTTCTTC
NA,TRBV19,NA,TRBJ2-7,CASSIMGQDEQYF,TGTGCCAGTAGTATAATGGGGCAGGACGAGCAGTACTTC
NA,TRBV2,NA,TRBJ2-2,CASSDQRLYTGELFF,TGTGCCAGCAGTGATCAAAGGTTGTACACCGGGGAGCTGTTTTTT
NA,TRBV9,TRBD1,TRBJ1-2,CASSGGQYGYTF,TGTGCCAGCAGCGGGGGACAGTATGGCTACACCTTC
NA,TRBV29-1,TRBD1,TRBJ2-7,CSVAGQGGSYEQYF,TGCAGCGTCGCCGGACAGGGTGGTTCCTACGAGCAGTACTTC
NA,TRBV30,TRBD2,TRBJ2-1,CAWRLAGYNEQFF,TGTGCCTGGAGGCTAGCGGGTTACAATGAGCAGTTCTTC
NA,TRBV4-1,NA,TRBJ2-2,CASWAYTGELFF,TGCGCCAGCTGGGCATACACCGGGGAGCTGTTTTTT
NA,TRBV12-5,NA,TRBJ2-2,CASGETGHVNTGELFF,TGTGCTAGTGGTGAAACGGGACACGTGAACACCGGGGAGCTGTTTTTT
NA,TRBV10-2,NA,TRBJ2-2,CASSEFTPMGNTGELFF,TGCGCCAGCAGTGAGTTCACCCCAATGGGGAACACCGGGGAGCTGTTTTTT
NA,TRBV6-5,NA,TRBJ1-1,CASNPMTGANTEAFF,TGTGCCAGCAACCCCATGACGGGGGCGAACACTGAAGCTTTCTTT
NA,TRBV5-1,TRBD1,TRBJ2-7,CASSLEVTGQVSYEQYF,TGCGCCAGCAGCTTGGAAGTGACGGGACAGGTGTCCTACGAGCAGTACTTC
NA,TRBV7-8,NA,TRBJ2-2,CASSTIYGYTGELFF,TGTGCCAGCAGCACTATTTACGGGTACACCGGGGAGCTGTTTTTT
NA,TRBV29-1,NA,TRBJ2-1,CSVEDYEQFF,TGCAGCGTTGAAGATTATGAGCAGTTCTTC
NA,TRBV12-5,NA,TRBJ1-1,CASGQGPEAFF,TGTGCTAGTGGGCAGGGTCCTGAAGCTTTCTTT
few,TRBV6-1,TRBD2,TRBJ2-7,CASSELAGDSYEQYF,TGTGCCAGCAGTGAACTAGCGGGAGACTCCTACGAGCAGTACTTC
NA,TRBV25-1,NA,TRBJ2-7,CASSDRVYEQYF,TGTGCCAGCAGTGACAGGGTGTACGAGCAGTACTTC
NA,TRBV6-1,TRBD1,TRBJ2-5,CASSAWTGDVQETQYF,TGTGCCAGCAGTGCATGGACAGGAGACGTCCAAGAGACCCAGTACTTC
NA,TRBV4-1,NA,TRBJ2-7,CASSQQETASSSYEQYF,TGCGCCAGCAGCCAACAAGAGACAGCAAGCAGCTCCTACGAGCAGTACTTC
NA,TRBV27,NA,TRBJ2-7,CASSLFKGSYEQYF,TGTGCCAGCAGTTTATTTAAGGGGTCCTACGAGCAGTACTTC
NA,TRBV19,NA,TRBJ2-1,CASSSGGDYNEQFF,TGTGCCAGTTCTAGTGGAGGGGACTACAATGAGCAGTTCTTC
NA,TRBV7-9,NA,TRBJ2-7,CASSPPKGGKSEQYF,TGTGCCAGCAGCCCCCCTAAAGGGGGGAAGTCAGAGCAGTACTTC